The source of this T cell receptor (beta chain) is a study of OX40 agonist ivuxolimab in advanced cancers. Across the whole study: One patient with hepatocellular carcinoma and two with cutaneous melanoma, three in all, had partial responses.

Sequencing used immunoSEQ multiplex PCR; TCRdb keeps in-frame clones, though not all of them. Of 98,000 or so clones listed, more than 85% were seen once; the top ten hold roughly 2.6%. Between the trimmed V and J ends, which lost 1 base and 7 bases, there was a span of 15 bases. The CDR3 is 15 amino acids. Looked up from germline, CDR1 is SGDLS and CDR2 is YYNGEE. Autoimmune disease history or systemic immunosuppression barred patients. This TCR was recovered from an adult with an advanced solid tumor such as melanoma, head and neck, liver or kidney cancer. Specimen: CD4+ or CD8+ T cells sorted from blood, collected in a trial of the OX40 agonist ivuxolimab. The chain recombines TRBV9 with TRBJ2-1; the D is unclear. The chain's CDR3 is CASSVSGGLGNEQFF. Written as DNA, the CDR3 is TGTGCCAGCAGCGTATCCGGCGGCCTGGGGAATGAGCAGTTCTTC.